A selection of T cell receptor beta chains follows, all from one sample in a study of tumor-infiltrating lymphocytes in primary liver carcinoma. One entry per CDR3 protein results from TCRdb running MiXCR on the multiplex PCR reads. This repertoire shows 180,000 or so distinct CDR3 sequences, 60% found once; its top ten account for around three quarters. Sequenced material: peripheral blood. These receptor sequences come from a man aged 35 to 55 with primary liver carcinoma and hepatitis B virus infection. Both conserved end residues are part of each CDR3. The order of the fields is clone size, V gene, J gene, D gene, CDR3 DNA, CDR3 protein. A D gene is named only where the DNA matches it firmly. A row's size may be missing; if present it is once, few, many or a size class.

size: many; V: TRBV4-1; J: TRBJ2-1; D: NA; DNA: TGCGCCAGCACGAGGTGGGAGACTGACAATGAGCAGTTCTTC; CDR3: CASTRWETDNEQFF
size: NA; V: TRBV7-3; J: TRBJ2-7; D: NA; DNA: TGTGCCAGCAGCTTAATGTCGGGGGACTACGAGCAGTACTTC; CDR3: CASSLMSGDYEQYF
size: NA; V: TRBV11-2; J: TRBJ2-7; D: TRBD1; DNA: TGTGCCAGCAGCTTAACCGACAGGGTCTACGAGCACTACTTC; CDR3: CASSLTDRVYEHYF
size: many; V: TRBV4-1; J: TRBJ2-5; D: NA; DNA: TGCGCCAGCAGCCAAGATATGCTAGCGGAGACCCAGTACTTC; CDR3: CASSQDMLAETQYF
size: NA; V: TRBV6-6; J: TRBJ2-5; D: TRBD1; DNA: TGTGCCAGCAGTTACCGGGCGGTGGGACAGGGGGAGACCCAGTACTTC; CDR3: CASSYRAVGQGETQYF
size: NA; V: TRBV6-6; J: TRBJ1-3; D: NA; DNA: TGTGCCAGCATGCTCAACTCTGGAAACACCATATATTTT; CDR3: CASMLNSGNTIYF
size: NA; V: TRBV6-5; J: TRBJ2-1; D: TRBD2; DNA: TGTGCCAGCAGTTATACTAGCGGGAGTATCGGTGAGCAGTTCTTC; CDR3: CASSYTSGSIGEQFF
size: once; V: TRBV4-2; J: TRBJ1-4; D: NA; DNA: TGTGCCAGCGGGGAAGGAACAGGCGATGAAGAACTGTTTTTT; CDR3: CASGEGTGDEELFF
size: NA; V: TRBV14; J: TRBJ1-2; D: NA; DNA: TGTGCTAGCAGACAAGAATTTACAGGGCAGGGCTACACCTTC; CDR3: CASRQEFTGQGYTF
size: NA; V: TRBV5-1; J: TRBJ1-4; D: TRBD1; DNA: TGCGCCAGCAGCTTGGCGCGACAGGGGTATAATGAAAAACTGTTTTTT; CDR3: CASSLARQGYNEKLFF
size: NA; V: TRBV12-3/TRBV12-4; J: TRBJ2-5; D: TRBD2; DNA: TGTGCCAGCAGTTTAAAGAGGCTAGCGGGGACCGCGGGAGTCCAAGAGACCCAGTACTTC; CDR3: CASSLKRLAGTAGVQETQYF
size: NA; V: TRBV29-1; J: TRBJ2-3; D: NA; DNA: TGCAGTGTGGCAGTGGGGGCAGATACGCAGTATTTT; CDR3: CSVAVGADTQYF
size: NA; V: TRBV29-1; J: TRBJ2-2; D: NA; DNA: TGCAGCGTTACGAGAGGGCCACCCGGGGAGCTGTTTTTT; CDR3: CSVTRGPPGELFF
size: once; V: TRBV6-5; J: TRBJ2-7; D: NA; DNA: TGTGCCAGCATGAAGGACTGGAGCTCCTACGAGCAGTACTTC; CDR3: CASMKDWSSYEQYF
size: once; V: TRBV4-1; J: TRBJ2-3; D: NA; DNA: TGCGCCAGCAGCCAAGCTCCGTTGAGCACAGATACGCAGTATTTT; CDR3: CASSQAPLSTDTQYF
size: NA; V: TRBV12-3/TRBV12-4; J: TRBJ1-1; D: TRBD1; DNA: TGTGCCAGCAGTAGACCGGGACAGGGGAACACTGAAGCTTTCTTT; CDR3: CASSRPGQGNTEAFF
size: NA; V: TRBV11-1; J: TRBJ2-5; D: NA; DNA: TGTGTCAGCAGCTGGCGGACCGGGGGCGGGACCCAGTACTTC; CDR3: CVSSWRTGGGTQYF
size: NA; V: TRBV4-1; J: TRBJ2-7; D: NA; DNA: TGCGCCAGCAGCCTTCCGAGAAGGGCCGACGAGCAGTACTTC; CDR3: CASSLPRRADEQYF
size: few; V: TRBV5-1; J: TRBJ1-1; D: NA; DNA: TGCGCCAGCAGCTTGGCGGAGGGCCGGAACACTGAAGCTTTCTTT; CDR3: CASSLAEGRNTEAFF